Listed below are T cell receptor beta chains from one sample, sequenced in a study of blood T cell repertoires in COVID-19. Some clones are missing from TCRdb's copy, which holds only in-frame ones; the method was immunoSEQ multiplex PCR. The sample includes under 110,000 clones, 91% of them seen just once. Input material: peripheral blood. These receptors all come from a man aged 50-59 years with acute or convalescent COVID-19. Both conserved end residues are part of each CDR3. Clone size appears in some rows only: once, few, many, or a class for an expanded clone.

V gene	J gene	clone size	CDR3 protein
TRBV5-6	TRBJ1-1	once	CASSLEGQGGLNTEAFF
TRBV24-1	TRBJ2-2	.	CATSDSRGVGFGELFF
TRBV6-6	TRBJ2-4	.	CASSPRTLSKAKNIQYF
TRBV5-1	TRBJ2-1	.	CASSLSTGWGEQFF
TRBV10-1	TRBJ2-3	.	CASSDLRGNTQYF
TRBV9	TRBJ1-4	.	CASSTGNNEKLFF
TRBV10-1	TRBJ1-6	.	CASSDRRGSPLHF
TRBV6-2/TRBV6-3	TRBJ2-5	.	CASSYSGIPRTGRGETQYF
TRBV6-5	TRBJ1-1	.	CASERDRVTFF
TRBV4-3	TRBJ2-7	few	CASSLSGGSYEQYF
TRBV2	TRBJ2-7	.	CATSLDRRSYEQYF
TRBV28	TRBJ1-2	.	CASSPPVVPLGGYTF
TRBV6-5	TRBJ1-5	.	CASSYSITANQPQHF
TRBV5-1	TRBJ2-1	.	CASSLNNEQFF
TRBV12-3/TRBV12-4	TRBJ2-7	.	CASSPQSYEQYF
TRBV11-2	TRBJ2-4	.	CASSWSPGLPKNIQYF
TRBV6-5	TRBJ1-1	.	CASSYGTLGTEAFF
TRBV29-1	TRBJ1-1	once	CSVDKGQGTEAFF
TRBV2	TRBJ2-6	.	CASAGYGANVLTF
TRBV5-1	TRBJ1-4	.	CASSSYAEREKLFF
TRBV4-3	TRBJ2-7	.	CASSPGTGEYYEQYF
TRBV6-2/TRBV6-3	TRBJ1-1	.	CASSRLQGNTEAFF
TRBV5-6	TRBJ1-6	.	CASSLAGRNSPLHF
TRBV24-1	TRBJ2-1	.	CATSDFSGGGHNEQFF
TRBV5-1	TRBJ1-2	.	CASSLSGDNYGYTF